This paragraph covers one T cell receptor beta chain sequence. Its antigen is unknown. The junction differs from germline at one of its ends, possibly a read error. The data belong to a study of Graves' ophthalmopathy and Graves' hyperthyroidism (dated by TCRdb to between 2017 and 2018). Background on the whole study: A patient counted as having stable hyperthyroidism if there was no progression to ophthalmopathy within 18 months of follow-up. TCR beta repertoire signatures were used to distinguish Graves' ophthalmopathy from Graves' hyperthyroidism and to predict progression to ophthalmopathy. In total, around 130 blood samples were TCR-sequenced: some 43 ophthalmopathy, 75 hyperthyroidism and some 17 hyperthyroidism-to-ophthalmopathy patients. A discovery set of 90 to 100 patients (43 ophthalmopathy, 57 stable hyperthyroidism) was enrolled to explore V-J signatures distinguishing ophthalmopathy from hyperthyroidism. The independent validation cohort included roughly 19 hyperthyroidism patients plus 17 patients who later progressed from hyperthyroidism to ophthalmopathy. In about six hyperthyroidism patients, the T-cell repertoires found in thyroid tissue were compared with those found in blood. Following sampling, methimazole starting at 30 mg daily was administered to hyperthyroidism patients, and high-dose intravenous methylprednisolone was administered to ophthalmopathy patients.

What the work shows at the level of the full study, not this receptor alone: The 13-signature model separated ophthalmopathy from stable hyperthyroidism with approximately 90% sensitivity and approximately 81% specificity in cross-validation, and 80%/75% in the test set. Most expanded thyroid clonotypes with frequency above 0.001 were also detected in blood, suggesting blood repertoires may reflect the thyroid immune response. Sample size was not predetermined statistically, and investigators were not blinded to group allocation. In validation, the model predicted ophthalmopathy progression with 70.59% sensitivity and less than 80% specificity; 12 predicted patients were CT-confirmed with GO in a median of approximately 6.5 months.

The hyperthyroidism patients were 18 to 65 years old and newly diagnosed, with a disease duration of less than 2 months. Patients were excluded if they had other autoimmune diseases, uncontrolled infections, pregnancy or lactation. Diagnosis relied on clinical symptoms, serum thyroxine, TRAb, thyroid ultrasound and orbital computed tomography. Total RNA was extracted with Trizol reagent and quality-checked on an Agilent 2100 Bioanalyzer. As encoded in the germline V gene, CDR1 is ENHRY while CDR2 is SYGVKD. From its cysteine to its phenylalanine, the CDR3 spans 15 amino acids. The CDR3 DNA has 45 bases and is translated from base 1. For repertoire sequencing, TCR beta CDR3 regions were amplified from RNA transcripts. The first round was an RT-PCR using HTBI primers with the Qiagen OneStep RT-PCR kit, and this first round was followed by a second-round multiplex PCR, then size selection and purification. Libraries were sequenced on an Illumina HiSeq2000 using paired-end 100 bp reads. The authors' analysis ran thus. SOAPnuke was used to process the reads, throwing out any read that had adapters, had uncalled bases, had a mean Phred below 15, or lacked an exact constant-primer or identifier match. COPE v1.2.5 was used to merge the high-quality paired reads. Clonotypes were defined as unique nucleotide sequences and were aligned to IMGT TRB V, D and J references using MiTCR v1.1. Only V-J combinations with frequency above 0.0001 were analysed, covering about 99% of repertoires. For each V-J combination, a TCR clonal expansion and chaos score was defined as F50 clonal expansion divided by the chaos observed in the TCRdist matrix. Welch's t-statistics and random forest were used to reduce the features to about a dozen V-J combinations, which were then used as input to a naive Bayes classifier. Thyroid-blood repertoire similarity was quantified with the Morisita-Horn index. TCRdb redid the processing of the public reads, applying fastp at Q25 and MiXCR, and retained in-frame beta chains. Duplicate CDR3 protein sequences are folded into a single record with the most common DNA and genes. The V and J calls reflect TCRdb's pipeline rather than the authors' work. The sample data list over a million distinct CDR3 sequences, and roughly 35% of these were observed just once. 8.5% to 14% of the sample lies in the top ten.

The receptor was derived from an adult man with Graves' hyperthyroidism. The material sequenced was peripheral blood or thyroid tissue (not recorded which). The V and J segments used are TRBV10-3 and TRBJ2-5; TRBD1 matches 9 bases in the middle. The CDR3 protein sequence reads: CASSLPGTGFETQYF. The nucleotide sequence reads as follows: TGTGCCAGCAGTTTACCCGGGACAGGGTTTGAGACCCAGTACTTC.